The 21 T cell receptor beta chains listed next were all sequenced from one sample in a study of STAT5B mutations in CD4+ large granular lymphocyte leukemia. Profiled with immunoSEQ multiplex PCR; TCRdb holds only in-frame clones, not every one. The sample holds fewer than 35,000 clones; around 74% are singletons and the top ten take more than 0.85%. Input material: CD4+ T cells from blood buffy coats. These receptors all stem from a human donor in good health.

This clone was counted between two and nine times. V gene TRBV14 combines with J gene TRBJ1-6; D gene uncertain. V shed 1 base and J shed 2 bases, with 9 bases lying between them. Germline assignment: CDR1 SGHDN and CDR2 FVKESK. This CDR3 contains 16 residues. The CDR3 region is CASSQVSGAYNSPLHF. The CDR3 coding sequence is TGTGCCAGCAGCCAAGTTTCGGGAGCCTATAATTCACCCCTCCACTTT.

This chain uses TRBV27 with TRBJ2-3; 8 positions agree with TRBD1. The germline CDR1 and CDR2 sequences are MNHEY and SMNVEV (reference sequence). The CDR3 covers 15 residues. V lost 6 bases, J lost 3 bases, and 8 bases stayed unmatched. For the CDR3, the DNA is TGTGCCAGCAGCATCAGGGGGCTCGGAACAGATACGCAGTATTTT. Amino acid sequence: CASSIRGLGTDTQYF.

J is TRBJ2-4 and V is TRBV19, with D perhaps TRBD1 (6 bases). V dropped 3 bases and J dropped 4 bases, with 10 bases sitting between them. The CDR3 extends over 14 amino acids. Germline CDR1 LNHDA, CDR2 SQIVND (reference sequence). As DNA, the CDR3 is TGTGCCAGTAGTATTGGTACAGGGAAAAACATTCAGTACTTC. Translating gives CASSIGTGKNIQYF.

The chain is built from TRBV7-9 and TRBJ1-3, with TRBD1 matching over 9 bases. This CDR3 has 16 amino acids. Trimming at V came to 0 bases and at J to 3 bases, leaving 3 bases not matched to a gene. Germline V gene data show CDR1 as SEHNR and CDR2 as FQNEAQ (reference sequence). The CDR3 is CASSLATGGGGNTIYF. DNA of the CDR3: TGTGCCAGCAGCTTAGCAACAGGGGGCGGTGGAAACACCATATATTTT.

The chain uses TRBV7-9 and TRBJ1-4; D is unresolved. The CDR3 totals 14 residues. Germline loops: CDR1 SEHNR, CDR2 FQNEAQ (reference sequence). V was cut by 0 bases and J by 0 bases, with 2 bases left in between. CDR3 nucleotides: TGTGCCAGCAGCTTAGCTGCAACTAATGAAAAACTGTTTTTT. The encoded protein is CASSLAATNEKLFF.

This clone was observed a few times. CDR3 DNA: TGTGCCAGCAGTCGGGACTATAATTCACCCCTCCACTTT. Translated: CASSRDYNSPLHF. The V gene is TRBV28, the J gene TRBJ1-6; no reliable D call. Trimming shortened V by 5 bases and J by 3 bases, and 5 bases separated the two germline ends. From germline, CDR1 is MDHEN and CDR2 SYDVKM. The CDR3 is 13 amino acids.

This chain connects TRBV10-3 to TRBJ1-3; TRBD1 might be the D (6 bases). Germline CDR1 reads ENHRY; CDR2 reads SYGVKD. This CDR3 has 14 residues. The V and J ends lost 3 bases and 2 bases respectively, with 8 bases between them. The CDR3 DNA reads TGTGCCATCAGTGAATCAGGGGCTGGAAACACCATATATTTT. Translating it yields CAISESGAGNTIYF.

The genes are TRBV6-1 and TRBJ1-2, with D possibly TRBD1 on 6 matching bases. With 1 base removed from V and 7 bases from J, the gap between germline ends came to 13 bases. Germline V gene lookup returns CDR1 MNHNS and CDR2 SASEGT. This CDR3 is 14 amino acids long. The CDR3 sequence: CASSEDRARVGYTF. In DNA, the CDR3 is TGTGCCAGCAGTGAAGACAGGGCGCGCGTTGGCTACACCTTC.

CDR3 DNA: TGTGCCAGCAGCACCTTGGACACCTATGGCTACACCTTC. Protein product: CASSTLDTYGYTF. This chain connects TRBV11-1 to TRBJ1-2; D might be TRBD1 (5 bases). The germline V gene has CDR1 SGHAT and CDR2 FQDESV (reference sequence). V dropped 5 bases and J dropped 4 bases, with 11 bases sitting between them. The CDR3 spans 13 residues.

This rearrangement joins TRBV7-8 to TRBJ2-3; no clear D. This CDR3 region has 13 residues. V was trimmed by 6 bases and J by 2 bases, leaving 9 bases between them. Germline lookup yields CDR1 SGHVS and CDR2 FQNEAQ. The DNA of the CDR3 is TGTGCCAGCAGTTTCCCGATCACAGATACGCAGTATTTT. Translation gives CASSFPITDTQYF.

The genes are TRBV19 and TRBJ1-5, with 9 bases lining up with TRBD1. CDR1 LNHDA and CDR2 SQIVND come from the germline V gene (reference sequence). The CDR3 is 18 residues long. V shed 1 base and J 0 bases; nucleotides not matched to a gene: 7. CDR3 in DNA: TGTGCCAGTAGTATAGTGGGGACAGGGAGGAGTAGCAATCAGCCCCAGCATTTT. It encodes CASSIVGTGRSSNQPQHF. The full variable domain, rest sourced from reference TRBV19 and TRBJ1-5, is DGGITQSPKYLFRKEGQNVTLSCEQNLNHDAMYWYRQDPGQGLRLIYYSQIVNDFQKGDIAEGYSVSREKKESFPLTVTSAQKNPTAFYLCASSIVGTGRSSNQPQHFGDGTRLSIL.

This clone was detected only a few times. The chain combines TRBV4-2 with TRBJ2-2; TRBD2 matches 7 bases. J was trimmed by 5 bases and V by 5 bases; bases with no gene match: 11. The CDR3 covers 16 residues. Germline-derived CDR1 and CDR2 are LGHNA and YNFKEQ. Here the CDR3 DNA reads TGTGCCAGCAGCAAAGCCCAGCGGGGAGGTACCGGGGAGCTGTTTTTT. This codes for CASSKAQRGGTGELFF.

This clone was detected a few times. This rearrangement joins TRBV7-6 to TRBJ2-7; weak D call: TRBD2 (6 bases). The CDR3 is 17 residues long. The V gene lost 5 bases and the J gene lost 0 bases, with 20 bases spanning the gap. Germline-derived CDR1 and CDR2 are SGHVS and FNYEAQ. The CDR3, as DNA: TGTGCCAGCAGCACCCCCAGAGGGCAGGGAGGCTCCTACGAGCAGTACTTC. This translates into CASSTPRGQGGSYEQYF.

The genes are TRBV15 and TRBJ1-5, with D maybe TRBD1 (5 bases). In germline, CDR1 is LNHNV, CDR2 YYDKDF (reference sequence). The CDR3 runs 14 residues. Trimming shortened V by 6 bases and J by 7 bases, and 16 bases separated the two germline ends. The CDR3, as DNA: TGTGCCACCAGACCGACAGTAGGTAACCAGCCCCAGCATTTT. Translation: CATRPTVGNQPQHF.

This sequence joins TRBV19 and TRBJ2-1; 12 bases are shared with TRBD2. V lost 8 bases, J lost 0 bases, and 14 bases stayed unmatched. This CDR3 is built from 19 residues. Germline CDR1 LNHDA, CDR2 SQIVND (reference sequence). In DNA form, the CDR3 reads TGTGCCAGTCTCCCCCCTAGCGGGAGGGCCGGAAGCTCCTACAATGAGCAGTTCTTC. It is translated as CASLPPSGRAGSSYNEQFF.

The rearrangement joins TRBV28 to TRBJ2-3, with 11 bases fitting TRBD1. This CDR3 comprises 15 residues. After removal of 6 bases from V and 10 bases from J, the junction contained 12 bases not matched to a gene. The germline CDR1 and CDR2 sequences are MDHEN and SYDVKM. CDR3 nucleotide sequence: TGTGCCAGCAGGAGCCGGGACAGGGGGTTTTTTGCGCAGTATTTT. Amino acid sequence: CASRSRDRGFFAQYF.

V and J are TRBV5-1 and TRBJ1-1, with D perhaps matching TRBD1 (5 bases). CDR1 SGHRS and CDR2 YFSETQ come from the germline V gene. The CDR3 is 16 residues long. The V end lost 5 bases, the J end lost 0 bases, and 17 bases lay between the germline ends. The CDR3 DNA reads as TGCGCCAGCAGTGTGGGGGGAACGACGGTGAACACTGAAGCTTTCTTT. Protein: CASSVGGTTVNTEAFF. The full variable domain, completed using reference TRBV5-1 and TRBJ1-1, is KAGVTQTPRYLIKTRGQQVTLSCSPISGHRSVSWYQQTPGQGLQFLFEYFSETQRNKGNFPGRFSGRQFSNSRSEMNVSTLELGDSALYLCASSVGGTTVNTEAFFGQGTRLTVV.

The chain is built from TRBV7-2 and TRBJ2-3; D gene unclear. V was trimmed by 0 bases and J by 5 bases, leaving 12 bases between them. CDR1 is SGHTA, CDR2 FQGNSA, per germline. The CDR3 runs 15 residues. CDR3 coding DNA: TGTGCCAGCAGCTTAGCGCTGTCTGGCGGAGATACGCAGTATTTT. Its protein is CASSLALSGGDTQYF.

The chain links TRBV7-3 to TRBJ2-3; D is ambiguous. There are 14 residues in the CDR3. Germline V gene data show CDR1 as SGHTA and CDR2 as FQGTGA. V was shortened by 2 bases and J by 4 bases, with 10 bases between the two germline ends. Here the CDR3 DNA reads TGTGCCAGCAGCTTAGCCTCTTGGTCAGATACGCAGTATTTT. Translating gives CASSLASWSDTQYF.

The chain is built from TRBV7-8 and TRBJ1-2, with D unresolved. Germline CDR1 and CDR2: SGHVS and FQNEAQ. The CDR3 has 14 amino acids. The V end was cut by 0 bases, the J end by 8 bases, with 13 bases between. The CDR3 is CASSLAEFSEGYTF. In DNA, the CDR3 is TGTGCCAGCAGCTTAGCGGAGTTTTCGGAGGGCTACACCTTC.

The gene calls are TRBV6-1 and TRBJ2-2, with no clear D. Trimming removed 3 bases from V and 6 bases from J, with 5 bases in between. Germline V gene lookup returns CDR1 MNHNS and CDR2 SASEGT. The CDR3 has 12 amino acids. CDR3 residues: CASSDRPGELFF. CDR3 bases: TGTGCCAGCAGTGACAGGCCCGGGGAGCTGTTTTTT.